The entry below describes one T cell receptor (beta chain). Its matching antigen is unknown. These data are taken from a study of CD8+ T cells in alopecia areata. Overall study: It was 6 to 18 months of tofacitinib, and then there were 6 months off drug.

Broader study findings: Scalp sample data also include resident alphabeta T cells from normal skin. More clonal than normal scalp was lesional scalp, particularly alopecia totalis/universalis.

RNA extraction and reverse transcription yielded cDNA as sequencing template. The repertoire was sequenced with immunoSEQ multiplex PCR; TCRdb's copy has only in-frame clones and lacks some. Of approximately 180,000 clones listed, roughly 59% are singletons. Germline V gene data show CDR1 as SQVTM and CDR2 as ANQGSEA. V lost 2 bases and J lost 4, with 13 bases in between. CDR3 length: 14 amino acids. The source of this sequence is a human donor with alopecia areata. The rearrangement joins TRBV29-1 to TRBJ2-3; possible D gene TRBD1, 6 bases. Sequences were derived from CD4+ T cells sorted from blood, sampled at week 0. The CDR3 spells CSVELQGRADTQYF. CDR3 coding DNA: TGCAGCGTTGAATTACAGGGACGGGCAGATACGCAGTATTTT.